The T cell receptor (beta chain) under discussion was sequenced for a study of blood T cell repertoires in COVID-19 (TCRdb year 2020). About the full investigation: Collaborator samples came from the United States, Italy and Spain and covered acute and convalescent phases of COVID-19. The repertoires were released in a freely available public database meant as a resource for research on the immune response to SARS-CoV-2. Nearly every sample came with metadata listing a de-identified subject ID, COVID-19 status, age in years and sex. Subjects who had been exposed to COVID-19, were actively infected with it, or had recovered from it provided the deeply sampled blood TCRbeta repertoires that made up the dataset. Samples came from the ongoing ImmuneRACE study (first 160 participants) plus 1,254 subjects from 6 global collaborators. HLA class I and class II types, where available, came from metadata supplied by the sample provider rather than from assay-based typing. The material from the prospective study consisted of cDNA or gDNA derived from T cells, B-cell-depleted T cells, or PBMCs.

Looking up the germline V gene yields CDR1 SGHRS and CDR2 YFSETQ. V trim: 0 bases; J trim: 6 bases; unmatched bases: 3. From the cysteine through the phenylalanine, the CDR3 covers 15 amino acids. Here the CDR3 DNA is all that survives: 45 bases in frame from base 1. TCRbeta CDR3 regions were amplified from genomic DNA using the immunoSEQ Assay, a bias-controlled multiplex PCR. The study's own analysis went as follows. The number of nucleated cells in each sample was estimated from the amplification of reference gene primers within the assay. Sequence reads were collapsed and filtered to measure the absolute abundance of every unique TCRbeta CDR3 rearrangement. For each sample, productive Simpson clonality was calculated as the square root of Simpson's diversity index over productive rearrangements. TCRdb's version of the immuneACCESS table is confined to in-frame rearrangements and falls short of the full clone set. An unresolved V gene accounts for under half of the shortfall where checked; the remainder is of unknown origin. That table furnishes V, J and clone size, whereas the DNA furnished D and trimming. The sample contains 250,000 to 350,000 clones, almost 90% of them found a single time. The ten largest clones represent 3.5% to 5% of the sample.

The paper as a whole reports these results and caveats: The amount of clinical and demographic metadata varied by source and participant and was provided uncurated.

Enrolling through a virtual design, the prospective study's participants ranged in age from roughly 18 to 89 years and lived across about two dozen United States geographic areas. In the prospective study, cohorts were assigned on the basis of participant-reported clinical history obtained from a screening survey and a study questionnaire. In the prospective study, whole blood, serum and a nasopharyngeal or oropharyngeal swab were collected from each participant by mobile phlebotomists. Additional blood draws and questionnaires over an approximately two-month period could optionally be provided by prospective study participants. Prospective study blood samples were shipped either frozen or at room temperature before DNA extraction. In regard to this clone: Its cognate antigen has yet to be identified. No base qualities exist here, and no much larger clone lies one base off it.

The V gene is TRBV5-1 and the J gene is TRBJ2-2, and TRBD2 aligns with 9 junction nucleotides. Sequencing used PBMCs or T cells enriched from blood (not recorded which). This receptor was taken from a young woman with acute COVID-19. CDR3 protein: CASSLVASGAGELFF. Read as DNA, the sequence is TGCGCCAGCAGCTTGGTCGCTAGCGGGGCCGGGGAGCTGTTTTTT.